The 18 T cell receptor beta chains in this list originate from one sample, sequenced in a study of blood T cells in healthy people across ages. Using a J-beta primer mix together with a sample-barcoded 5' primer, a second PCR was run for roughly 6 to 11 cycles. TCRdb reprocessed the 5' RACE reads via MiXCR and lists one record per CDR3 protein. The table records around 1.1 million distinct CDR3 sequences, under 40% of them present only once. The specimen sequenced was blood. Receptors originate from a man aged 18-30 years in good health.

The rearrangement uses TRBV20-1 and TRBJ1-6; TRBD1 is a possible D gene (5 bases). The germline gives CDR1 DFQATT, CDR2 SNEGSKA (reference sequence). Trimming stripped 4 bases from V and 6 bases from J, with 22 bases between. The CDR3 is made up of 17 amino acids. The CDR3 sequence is CSATGQNNWGFNSPLHF. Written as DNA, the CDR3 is TGCAGTGCTACAGGACAAAACAACTGGGGGTTTAATTCACCCCTCCACTTT.

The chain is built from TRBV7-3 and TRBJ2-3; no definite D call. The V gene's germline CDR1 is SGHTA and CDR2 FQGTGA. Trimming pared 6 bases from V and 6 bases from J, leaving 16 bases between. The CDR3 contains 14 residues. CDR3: CASRRVRYEDTQYF. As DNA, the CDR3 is TGTGCCAGCAGACGGGTCCGGTATGAGGATACGCAGTATTTT.

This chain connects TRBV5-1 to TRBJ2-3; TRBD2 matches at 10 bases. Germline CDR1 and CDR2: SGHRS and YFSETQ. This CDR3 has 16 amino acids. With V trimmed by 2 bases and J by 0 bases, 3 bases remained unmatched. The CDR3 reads CASSFPSGGSTDTQYF. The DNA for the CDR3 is TGCGCCAGCAGCTTCCCTAGCGGGGGAAGCACAGATACGCAGTATTTT.

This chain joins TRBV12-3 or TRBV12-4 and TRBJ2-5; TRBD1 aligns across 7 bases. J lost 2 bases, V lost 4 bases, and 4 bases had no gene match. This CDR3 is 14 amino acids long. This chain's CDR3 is CASSSTGIQETQYF. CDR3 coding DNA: TGTGCCAGCAGTTCGACAGGGATTCAAGAGACCCAGTACTTC.

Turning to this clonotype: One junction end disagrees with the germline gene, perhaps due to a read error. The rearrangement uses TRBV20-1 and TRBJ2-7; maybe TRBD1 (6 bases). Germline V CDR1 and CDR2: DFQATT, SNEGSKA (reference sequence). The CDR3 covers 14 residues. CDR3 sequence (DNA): TGCAGTGCTAGAGCGGGGACATCAACCTACGGGCAGTACTTC. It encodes CSARAGTSTYGQYF.

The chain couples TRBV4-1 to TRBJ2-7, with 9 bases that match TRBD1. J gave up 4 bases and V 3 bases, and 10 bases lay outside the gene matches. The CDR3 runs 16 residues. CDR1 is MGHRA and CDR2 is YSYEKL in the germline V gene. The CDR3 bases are TGCGCCAGCAGCCAGGCCGGGACAGGGATTATGTACGAGCAGTACTTC. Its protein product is CASSQAGTGIMYEQYF.

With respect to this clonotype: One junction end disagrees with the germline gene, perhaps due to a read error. The CDR3 DNA reads TGTGCCGGCAGCGTAGATCCGGGGTGGGCAGATACGCAGTATTTT. Translating it yields CAGSVDPGWADTQYF. The V call is TRBV9, the J call TRBJ2-3, with D perhaps TRBD2 (5 bases). The germline CDR1 and CDR2 sequences are SGDLS and YYNGEE. The CDR3 runs to 15 residues.

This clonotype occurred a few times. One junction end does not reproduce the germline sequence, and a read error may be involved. DNA of the CDR3: TGTGCTAGCAGCCCATCACCCGGGCCCCAAGAGACCCAGTACTTC. Protein: CASSPSPGPQETQYF. The chain recombines TRBV7-7 with TRBJ2-5; D not resolved. The CDR3 totals 15 residues. Germline CDR1 SSHAT, CDR2 FNYEAQ (reference sequence).

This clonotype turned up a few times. As DNA, the CDR3 is TGTGCCAGCTCACCAGCGCAGGGAGGACGCGAGCAGTACTTC. Its translation is CASSPAQGGREQYF. V gene TRBV18 combines with J gene TRBJ2-7, with D possibly being TRBD2 (6 bases). V was trimmed by 2 bases and J by 6 bases, leaving 14 bases between them. CDR3 length: 14 residues. CDR1 KGHSH and CDR2 LQKENI come from the germline V gene.

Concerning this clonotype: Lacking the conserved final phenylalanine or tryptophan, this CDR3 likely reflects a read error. CDR3 amino acids: CASRRQGMMGELFL. In DNA, the CDR3 is TGCGCCAGCAGACGACAGGGGATGATGGGGGAGCTGTTTCTT. V gene TRBV4-3 combines with J gene TRBJ2-2; 8 bases map to TRBD1. The CDR3 runs to 14 residues. Losses at the gene ends were 6 bases for V and 8 bases for J; bases not matched to a gene: 8. Germline CDR1 LGHNA, CDR2 YSLEER.

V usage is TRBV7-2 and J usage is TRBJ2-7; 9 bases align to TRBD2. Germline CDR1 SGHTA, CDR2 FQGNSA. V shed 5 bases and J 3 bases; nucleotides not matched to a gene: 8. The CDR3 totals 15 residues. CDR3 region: CASSPSSGELYEQYF. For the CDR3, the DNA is TGTGCCAGCAGCCCCTCTAGCGGGGAGCTCTACGAGCAGTACTTC.

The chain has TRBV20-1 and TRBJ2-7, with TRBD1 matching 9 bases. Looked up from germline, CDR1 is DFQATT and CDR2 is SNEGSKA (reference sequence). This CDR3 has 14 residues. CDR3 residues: CRALTGTGSYEQYF. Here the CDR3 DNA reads TGCAGAGCCTTAACCGGGACAGGGTCCTACGAGCAGTACTTC.

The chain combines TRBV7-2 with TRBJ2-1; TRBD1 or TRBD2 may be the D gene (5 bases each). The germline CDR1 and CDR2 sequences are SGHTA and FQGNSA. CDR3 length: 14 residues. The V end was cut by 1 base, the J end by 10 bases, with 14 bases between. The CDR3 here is CASSLVGDNSEQFF. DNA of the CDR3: TGTGCCAGCAGCTTAGTGGGGGATAATTCAGAGCAGTTCTTC.

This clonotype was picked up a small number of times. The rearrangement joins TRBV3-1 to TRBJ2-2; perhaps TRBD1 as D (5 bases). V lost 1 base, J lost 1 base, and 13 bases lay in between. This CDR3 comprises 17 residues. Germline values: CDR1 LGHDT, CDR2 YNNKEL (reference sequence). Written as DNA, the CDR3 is TGTGCCAGCAGCCAAGTCCAAGGGGCCAAGAACACCGGGGAGCTGTTTTTT. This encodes CASSQVQGAKNTGELFF. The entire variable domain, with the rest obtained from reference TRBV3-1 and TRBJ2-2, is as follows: DTAVSQTPKYLVTQMGNDKSIKCEQNLGHDTMYWYKQDSKKFLKIMFSYNNKELIINETVPNRFSPKSPDKAHLNLHINSLELGDSAVYFCASSQVQGAKNTGELFFGEGSRLTVL.

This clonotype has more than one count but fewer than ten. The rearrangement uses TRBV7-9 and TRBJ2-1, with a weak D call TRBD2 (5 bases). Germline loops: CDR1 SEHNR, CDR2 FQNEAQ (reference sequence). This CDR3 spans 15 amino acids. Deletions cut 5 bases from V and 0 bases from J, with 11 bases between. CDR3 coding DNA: TGTGCCAGCAGCCCCCAGCGGAGCTCCTACAATGAGCAGTTCTTC. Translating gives CASSPQRSSYNEQFF.

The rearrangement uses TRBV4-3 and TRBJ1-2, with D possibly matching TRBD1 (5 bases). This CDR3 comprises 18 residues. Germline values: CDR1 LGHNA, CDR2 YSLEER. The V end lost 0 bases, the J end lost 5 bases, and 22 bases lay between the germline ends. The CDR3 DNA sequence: TGCGCCAGCAGCCAAGAGGGGACCTACAGCAAGAACAATTATGGCTACACCTTC. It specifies CASSQEGTYSKNNYGYTF.

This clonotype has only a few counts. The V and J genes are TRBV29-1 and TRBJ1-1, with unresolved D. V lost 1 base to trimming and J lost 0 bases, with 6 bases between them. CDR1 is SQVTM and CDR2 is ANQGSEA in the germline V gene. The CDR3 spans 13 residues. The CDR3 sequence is CSVEVRLNTEAFF. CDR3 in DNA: TGCAGCGTTGAAGTGAGACTGAACACTGAAGCTTTCTTT.

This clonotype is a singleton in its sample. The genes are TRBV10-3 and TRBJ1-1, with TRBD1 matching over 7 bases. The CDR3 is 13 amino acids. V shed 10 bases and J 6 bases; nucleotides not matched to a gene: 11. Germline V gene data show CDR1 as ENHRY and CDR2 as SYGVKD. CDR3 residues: CATRQGDEAEAFF. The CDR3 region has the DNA TGTGCCACCCGACAGGGTGATGAAGCTGAAGCTTTCTTT.